The 9 T cell receptor beta chains given below trace back to one sample, sequenced in a study of blood T cell repertoires in COVID-19. Profiling relied on immunoSEQ multiplex PCR, and the TCRdb table lists in-frame clones only, not all of them. Of approximately 210,000 clones in the sample, approximately 80% are singletons; the top ten hold 15% to 20%. The material sequenced was peripheral blood. The receptors were sampled from a man aged 25-45 years with active or convalescent COVID-19.

This sequence joins TRBV5-4 and TRBJ1-2, with 7 bases matching TRBD1. This CDR3 region has 14 residues. Germline V gives CDR1 SGHNT, CDR2 YYREEE (reference sequence). Germline trimming cut 2 bases from V and 0 bases from J; bases unmatched to any gene: 1. The CDR3 coding sequence is TGTGCCAGCAGCTTCAGGGGGACTAACTATGGCTACACCTTC. This codes for CASSFRGTNYGYTF.

V and J are TRBV28 and TRBJ1-2, with 7 bases that match TRBD1. Germline-derived CDR1 and CDR2 are MDHEN and SYDVKM. V gave up 8 bases and J gave up 4 bases; unmatched junction bases: 4. This CDR3 contains 12 residues. For the CDR3, the DNA is TGTGCCAGCGTTACAGGGGTCTATGGCTACACCTTC. Amino acid sequence: CASVTGVYGYTF.

The chain joins TRBV10-3 to TRBJ2-7, with TRBD2 identical over 8 bases. Germline V gene lookup returns CDR1 ENHRY and CDR2 SYGVKD. Losses at the gene ends were 2 bases for V and 4 bases for J; bases not matched to a gene: 7. The CDR3 spans 15 residues. CDR3 bases: TGTGCCATCAGTGAGCTTACTAGCGGCACATACGAGCAGTACTTC. It yields the protein CAISELTSGTYEQYF.

For the CDR3, the DNA is TGCGCCAGCAGCCAAGAATCTCTAGCGGGGGGGTATTCCAGGGAGCTGTTTTTT. This sequence encodes CASSQESLAGGYSRELFF. The chain combines TRBV4-1 with TRBJ2-2, with 12 positions matching TRBD2. Per the germline V gene, CDR1 is MGHRA and CDR2 is YSYEKL. The CDR3 spans 18 residues. V trimming: 0 bases; J trimming: 9 bases; junction bases outside the gene matches: 11.

V is TRBV7-8 and J is TRBJ1-3; 10 bases are shared with TRBD1. The trim removed 1 base at V and 4 bases at J, leaving 7 bases unmatched. This CDR3 is built from 17 residues. CDR1 and CDR2 (germline): SGHVS, FQNEAQ. This chain's CDR3 is CASSLGGTGELGNTIYF. The CDR3 bases are TGTGCCAGCAGCTTAGGCGGGACAGGGGAATTGGGAAACACCATATATTTT.

This clone was detected only a few times. The chain carries TRBV18 and TRBJ2-2; D uncertain. V was shortened by 6 bases and J by 2 bases, with 16 bases between the two germline ends. This CDR3 contains 16 residues. Germline V gene sequence: CDR1 KGHSH, CDR2 LQKENI. The CDR3 loop is CASSPSQRVNTGELFF. CDR3 bases: TGTGCCAGCTCCCCATCTCAGCGAGTAAACACCGGGGAGCTGTTTTTT. Using reference TRBV18 and TRBJ2-2 for the parts outside the CDR3, the full variable domain is NAGVMQNPRHLVRRRGQEARLRCSPMKGHSHVYWYRQLPEEGLKFMVYLQKENIIDESGMPKERFSAEFPKEGPSILRIQQVVRGDSAAYFCASSPSQRVNTGELFFGEGSRLTVL.

V usage is TRBV9 and J usage is TRBJ2-5, with 9 positions matching TRBD1. Germline CDR1 and CDR2: SGDLS and YYNGEE. The junction had 7 bases not matched to a gene; V was cut back by 3 bases and J by 4 bases. The CDR3 consists of 15 residues. In nucleotides, the CDR3 is TGTGCCAGCAGCGAACTGGGACAGGGAGGAGAGACCCAGTACTTC. It is translated as CASSELGQGGETQYF.

Here the CDR3 reads CASSRAVGADTEAFF. CDR3 bases: TGTGCCAGCAGTAGAGCTGTGGGGGCCGACACTGAAGCTTTCTTT. The chain employs TRBV6-5 and TRBJ1-1, with D perhaps TRBD1 (6 bases). CDR3 length: 15 residues. V was shortened by 5 bases and J by 3 bases, with 16 bases between the two germline ends. The germline V gene encodes CDR1 MNHEY and CDR2 SVGAGI.

This chain connects TRBV25-1 to TRBJ1-2; D gene uncertain. The V gene lost 3 bases and the J gene lost 8 bases, with 16 bases spanning the gap. Germline V lookup: CDR1 MGHDK, CDR2 SYGVNS. The CDR3 runs to 14 residues. CDR3 nucleotide sequence: TGTGCCAGCAGTGACGTTCCCAGAACCCAGGGCTACACCTTC. Protein: CASSDVPRTQGYTF.